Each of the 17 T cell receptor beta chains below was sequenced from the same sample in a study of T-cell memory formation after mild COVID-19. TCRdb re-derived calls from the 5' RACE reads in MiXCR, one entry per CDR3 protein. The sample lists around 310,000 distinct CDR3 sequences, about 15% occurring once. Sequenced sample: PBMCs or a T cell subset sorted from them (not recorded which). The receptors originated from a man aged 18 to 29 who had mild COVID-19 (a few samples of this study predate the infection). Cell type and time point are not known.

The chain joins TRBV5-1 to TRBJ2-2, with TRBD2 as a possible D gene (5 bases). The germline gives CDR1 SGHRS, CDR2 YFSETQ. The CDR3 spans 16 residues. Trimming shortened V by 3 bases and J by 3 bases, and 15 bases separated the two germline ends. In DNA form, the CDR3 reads TGCGCCAGCAGCTCCCTGCCGGGGATAGACACCGGGGAGCTGTTTTTT. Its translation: CASSSLPGIDTGELFF.

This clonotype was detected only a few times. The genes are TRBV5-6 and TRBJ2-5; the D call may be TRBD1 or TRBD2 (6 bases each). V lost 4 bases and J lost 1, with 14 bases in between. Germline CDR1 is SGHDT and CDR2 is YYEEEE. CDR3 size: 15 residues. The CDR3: CASSGGTIPQETQYF. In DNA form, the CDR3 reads TGTGCCAGCAGCGGGGGGACAATTCCCCAAGAGACCCAGTACTTC.

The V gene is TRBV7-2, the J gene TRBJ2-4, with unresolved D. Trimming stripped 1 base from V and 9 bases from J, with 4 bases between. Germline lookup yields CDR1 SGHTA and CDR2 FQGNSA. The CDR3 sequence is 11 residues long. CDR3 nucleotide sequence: TGTGCCAGCAGCTTAGGAACCATTCAGTACTTC. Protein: CASSLGTIQYF.

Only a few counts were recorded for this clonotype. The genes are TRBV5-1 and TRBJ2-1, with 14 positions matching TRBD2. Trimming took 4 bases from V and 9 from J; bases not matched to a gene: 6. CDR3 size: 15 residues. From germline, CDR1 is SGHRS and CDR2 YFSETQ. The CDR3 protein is CASSTGLAGGGEQFF. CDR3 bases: TGCGCCAGCAGCACTGGACTAGCGGGGGGTGGTGAGCAGTTCTTC.

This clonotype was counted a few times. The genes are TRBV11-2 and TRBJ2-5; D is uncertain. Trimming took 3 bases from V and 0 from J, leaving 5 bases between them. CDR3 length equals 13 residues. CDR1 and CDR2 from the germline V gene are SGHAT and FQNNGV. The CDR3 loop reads CASSFPDQETQYF. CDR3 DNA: TGTGCCAGCAGCTTTCCAGACCAAGAGACCCAGTACTTC.

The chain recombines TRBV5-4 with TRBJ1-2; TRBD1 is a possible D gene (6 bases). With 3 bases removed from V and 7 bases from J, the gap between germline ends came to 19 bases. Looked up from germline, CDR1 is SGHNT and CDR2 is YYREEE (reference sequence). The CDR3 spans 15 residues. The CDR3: CASSSPLDSIAGYTF. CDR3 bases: TGTGCCAGCAGCTCCCCTTTGGACAGCATTGCTGGCTACACCTTC.

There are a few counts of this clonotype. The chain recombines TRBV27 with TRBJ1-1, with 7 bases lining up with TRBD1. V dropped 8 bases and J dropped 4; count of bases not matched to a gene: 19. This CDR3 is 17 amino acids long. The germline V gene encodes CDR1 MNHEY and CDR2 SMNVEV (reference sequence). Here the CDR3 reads CASFTAGGFGGATEAFF. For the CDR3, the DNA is TGTGCCAGCTTCACAGCAGGGGGTTTCGGGGGCGCCACTGAAGCTTTCTTT.

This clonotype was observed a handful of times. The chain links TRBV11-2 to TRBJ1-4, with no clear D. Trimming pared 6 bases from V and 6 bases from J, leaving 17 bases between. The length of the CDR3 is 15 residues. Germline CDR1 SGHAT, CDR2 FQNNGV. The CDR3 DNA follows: TGTGCCAGCAGGACGTTTGGTGGCCGGGATGAAAAACTGTTTTTT. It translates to CASRTFGGRDEKLFF.

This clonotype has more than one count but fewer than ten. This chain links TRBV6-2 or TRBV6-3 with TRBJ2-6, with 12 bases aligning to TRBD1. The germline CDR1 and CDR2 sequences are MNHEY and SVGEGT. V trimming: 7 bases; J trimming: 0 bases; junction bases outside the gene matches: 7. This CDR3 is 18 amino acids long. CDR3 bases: TGTGCCAGCAAGACCGGGACAGGGGGCCTCTCTGGGGCCAACGTCCTGACTTTC. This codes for CASKTGTGGLSGANVLTF.

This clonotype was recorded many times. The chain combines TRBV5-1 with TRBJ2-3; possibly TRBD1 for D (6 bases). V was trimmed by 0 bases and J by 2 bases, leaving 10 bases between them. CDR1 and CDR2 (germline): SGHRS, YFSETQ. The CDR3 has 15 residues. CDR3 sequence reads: CASSLEGQFTDTQYF. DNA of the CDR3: TGCGCCAGCAGCTTGGAAGGACAGTTCACAGATACGCAGTATTTT.

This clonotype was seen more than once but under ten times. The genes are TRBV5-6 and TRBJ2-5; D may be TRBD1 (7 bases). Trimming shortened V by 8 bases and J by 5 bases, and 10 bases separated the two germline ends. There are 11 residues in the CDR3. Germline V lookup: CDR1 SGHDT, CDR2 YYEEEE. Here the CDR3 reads CARTGRETQYF. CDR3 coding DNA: TGTGCCAGGACAGGGAGGGAGACCCAGTACTTC. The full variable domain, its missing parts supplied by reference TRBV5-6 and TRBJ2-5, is DAGVTQSPTHLIKTRGQQVTLRCSPKSGHDTVSWYQQALGQGPQFIFQYYEEEERQRGNFPDRFSGHQFPNYSSELNVNALLLGDSALYLCARTGRETQYFGPGTRLLVL.

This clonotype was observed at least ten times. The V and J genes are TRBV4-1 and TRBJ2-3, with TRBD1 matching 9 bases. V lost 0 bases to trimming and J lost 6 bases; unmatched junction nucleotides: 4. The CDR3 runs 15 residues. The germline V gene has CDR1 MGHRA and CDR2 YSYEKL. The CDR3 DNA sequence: TGCGCCAGCAGCCAAGAGGGACAGGGATGGGATACGCAGTATTTT. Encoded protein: CASSQEGQGWDTQYF.

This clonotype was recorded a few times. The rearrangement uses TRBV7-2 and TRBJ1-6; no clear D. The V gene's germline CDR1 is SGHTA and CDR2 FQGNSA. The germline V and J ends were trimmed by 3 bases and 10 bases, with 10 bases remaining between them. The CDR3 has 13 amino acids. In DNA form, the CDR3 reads TGTGCCAGCAGCTTGGGCGACCGGTCACCCCTCCACTTT. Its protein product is CASSLGDRSPLHF. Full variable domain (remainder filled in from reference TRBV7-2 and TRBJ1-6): GAGVSQSPSNKVTEKGKDVELRCDPISGHTALYWYRQSLGQGLEFLIYFQGNSAPDKSGLPSDRFSAERTGGSVSTLTIQRTQQEDSAVYLCASSLGDRSPLHFGNGTRLTVT.

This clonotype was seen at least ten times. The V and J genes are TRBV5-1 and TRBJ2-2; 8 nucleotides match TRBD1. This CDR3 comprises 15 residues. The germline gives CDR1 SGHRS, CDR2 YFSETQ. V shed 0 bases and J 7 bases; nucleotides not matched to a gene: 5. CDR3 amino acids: CASSLARGRDGELFF. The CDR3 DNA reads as TGCGCCAGCAGCTTGGCCAGGGGGCGCGACGGGGAGCTGTTTTTT. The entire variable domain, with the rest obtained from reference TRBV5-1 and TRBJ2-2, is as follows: KAGVTQTPRYLIKTRGQQVTLSCSPISGHRSVSWYQQTPGQGLQFLFEYFSETQRNKGNFPGRFSGRQFSNSRSEMNVSTLELGDSALYLCASSLARGRDGELFFGEGSRLTVL.

In DNA, the CDR3 is TGCGCCAGCAGCTTGGAACCCGGCCCCGGGGAGCTGTTTTTT. It yields the protein CASSLEPGPGELFF. The chain recombines TRBV5-1 with TRBJ2-2; unclear D gene. The CDR3 spans 14 residues. V gave up 0 bases and J gave up 6 bases, with 9 bases separating them. In germline, CDR1 is SGHRS, CDR2 YFSETQ. The full variable domain, its missing parts supplied by reference TRBV5-1 and TRBJ2-2, is KAGVTQTPRYLIKTRGQQVTLSCSPISGHRSVSWYQQTPGQGLQFLFEYFSETQRNKGNFPGRFSGRQFSNSRSEMNVSTLELGDSALYLCASSLEPGPGELFFGEGSRLTVL.

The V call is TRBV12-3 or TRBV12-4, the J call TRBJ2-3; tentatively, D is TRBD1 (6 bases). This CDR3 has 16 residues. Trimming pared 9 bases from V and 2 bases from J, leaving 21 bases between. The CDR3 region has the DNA TGTGCCAGTAATCCTCCCGGCGGACAGCACACAGATACGCAGTATTTT. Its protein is CASNPPGGQHTDTQYF.

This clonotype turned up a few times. CDR3 loop: CASSAGQGSYNEQFF. For the CDR3, the DNA is TGTGCCAGCAGCGCGGGACAGGGTTCCTACAATGAGCAGTTCTTC. The rearrangement links TRBV12-3 or TRBV12-4 to TRBJ2-1, with TRBD1 matching 9 bases. The CDR3 runs 15 residues. V dropped 6 bases and J dropped 1; count of bases not matched to a gene: 4.